The next 16 T cell receptor beta chains were all read from a single sample in a study of T cell responses to AZD1222 COVID-19 vaccine. Profiling relied on immunoSEQ multiplex PCR, and the TCRdb table lists in-frame clones only, not all of them. This table has 150,000 or so clones, 90% appearing once. The sample in question was peripheral blood, obtained on day 0 of AZD1222 vaccination. These receptors were obtained from an adult in good health.

V is TRBV29-1 and J is TRBJ1-2; D is undetermined. The CDR3 contains 13 residues. Germline CDR1 and CDR2: SQVTM and ANQGSEA. V was trimmed by 4 bases and J by 0 bases, leaving 9 bases between them. The CDR3 is CSVAYTTNYGYTF. The CDR3 coding sequence is TGCAGCGTTGCTTACACAACTAACTATGGCTACACCTTC. Filled out from reference TRBV29-1 and TRBJ1-2, the complete variable domain reads SAVISQKPSRDICQRGTSLTIQCQVDSQVTMMFWYRQQPGQSLTLIATANQGSEATYESGFVIDKFPISRPNLTFSTLTVSNMSPEDSSIYLCSVAYTTNYGYTFGSGTRLTVV.

The CDR3 is CASSLGGGYNEQFF. The CDR3 DNA is TGTGCCAGCAGCTTGGGCGGGGGGTACAATGAGCAGTTCTTC. The chain uses TRBV7-8 and TRBJ2-1; TRBD2 agrees at 8 bases. With 3 bases clipped from V and 4 bases from J, the junction kept 2 bases outside the gene matches. Germline V gene sequence: CDR1 SGHVS, CDR2 FQNEAQ. The CDR3 runs to 14 residues.

The rearrangement links TRBV27 to TRBJ1-6; D gene ambiguous. Germline assignment: CDR1 MNHEY and CDR2 SMNVEV (reference sequence). The ends were cut back, 5 bases at V and 11 bases at J, with 25 bases in the middle. CDR3 length: 17 amino acids. The CDR3 region has the DNA TGTGCCAGCAGTAACTACTCCGGGCCCCAAAGTCGGACACCCCTCCACTTT. It translates to CASSNYSGPQSRTPLHF.

The V and J genes are TRBV7-9 and TRBJ1-2; 8 bases match TRBD1. The length of the CDR3 is 14 residues. V gave up 3 bases and J gave up 2 bases; unmatched junction bases: 2. Germline V gene sequence: CDR1 SEHNR, CDR2 FQNEAQ (reference sequence). The CDR3, as DNA: TGTGCCAGCAGCTTGAGACAGGGGAACTATGGCTACACCTTC. As protein: CASSLRQGNYGYTF.

This rearrangement joins TRBV7-2 to TRBJ1-1; D gene ambiguous. The germline V gene has CDR1 SGHTA and CDR2 FQGNSA. The V end lost 5 bases, the J end lost 4 bases, and 11 bases lay between the germline ends. This CDR3 comprises 13 residues. The CDR3 region has the DNA TGTGCCAGCAGCGGGCGCCTTAGCACTGAAGCTTTCTTT. Translation: CASSGRLSTEAFF. The variable domain in full, with the rest retrieved from reference TRBV7-2 and TRBJ1-1, is GAGVSQSPSNKVTEKGKDVELRCDPISGHTALYWYRQSLGQGLEFLIYFQGNSAPDKSGLPSDRFSAERTGGSVSTLTIQRTQQEDSAVYLCASSGRLSTEAFFGQGTRLTVV.

The rearrangement joins TRBV28 to TRBJ1-2, with 7 bases lining up with TRBD1. This CDR3 region has 12 residues. Trimming removed 7 bases from V and 4 bases from J; junction bases left unmatched: 3. Germline V gene lookup returns CDR1 MDHEN and CDR2 SYDVKM. The CDR3, as DNA: TGTGCCAGCACCGACAGGGCCTATGGCTACACCTTC. It yields the protein CASTDRAYGYTF.

This chain joins TRBV7-8 and TRBJ2-7, with D maybe TRBD1 (6 bases). The V gene lost 0 bases and the J gene lost 3 bases, with 9 bases spanning the gap. This CDR3 region has 14 residues. Germline V gives CDR1 SGHVS, CDR2 FQNEAQ. CDR3 bases: TGTGCCAGCAGCTTAGCGAGGGGGTACTACGAGCAGTACTTC. Amino acid sequence: CASSLARGYYEQYF. Full variable domain (missing parts from reference TRBV7-8 and TRBJ2-7): GAGVSQSPRYKVAKRGQDVALRCDPISGHVSLFWYQQALGQGPEFLTYFQNEAQLDKSGLPSDRFFAERPEGSVSTLKIQRTQQEDSAVYLCASSLARGYYEQYFGPGTRLTVT.

The rearrangement links TRBV6-5 to TRBJ2-5, with 8 bases identical to TRBD1. This CDR3 comprises 16 residues. V was pared by 4 bases and J by 5 bases, with 12 bases of the junction left unmatched. CDR1 and CDR2 (germline): MNHEY, SVGAGI. The CDR3 region is CASSSYRQGNGETQYF. DNA for the CDR3: TGTGCCAGCAGTTCATATAGACAGGGGAACGGGGAGACCCAGTACTTC.

The chain uses TRBV27 and TRBJ2-5; D is perhaps TRBD2 (7 bases). The CDR3 is 17 amino acids. CDR1 MNHEY and CDR2 SMNVEV come from the germline V gene (reference sequence). Trimming pared 5 bases from V and 4 bases from J, leaving 23 bases between. DNA of the CDR3: TGTGCCAGCAGTCCTACCTCGCGGGGGCGGGGATTAGAGACCCAGTACTTC. This translates into CASSPTSRGRGLETQYF.

CDR3 amino acids: CASSQEHRNTEAFF. CDR3 coding DNA: TGCGCCAGCAGCCAAGAACACAGGAACACTGAAGCTTTCTTT. The V gene is TRBV4-1, the J gene TRBJ1-1; D gene uncertain. This CDR3 has 14 residues. Deletions cut 0 bases from V and 1 base from J, with 6 bases between. Looked up from germline, CDR1 is MGHRA and CDR2 is YSYEKL.

J is TRBJ2-7 and V is TRBV3-1 (or the pseudogene TRBV3-2); TRBD2 aligns across 13 bases. CDR1 LGHDT and CDR2 YNNKEL come from the germline V gene (reference sequence). V shed 2 bases, J shed 4 bases, and the junction held 2 bases outside the gene matches. This CDR3 is 15 amino acids long. CDR3 sequence reads: CASSQRGLAGYEQYF. The CDR3 region has the DNA TGTGCCAGCAGCCAACGGGGACTAGCGGGGTACGAGCAGTACTTC.

This chain links TRBV9 with TRBJ2-7; 9 nucleotides agree with TRBD1. The CDR3 runs to 15 residues. The trim removed 4 bases at V and 2 bases at J, leaving 7 bases unmatched. The germline V gene encodes CDR1 SGDLS and CDR2 YYNGEE. The CDR3 reads CASSTTGGSPYEQYF. In nucleotides, the CDR3 is TGTGCCAGCAGCACCACAGGGGGCTCGCCCTACGAGCAGTACTTC.

This clone was found a few times. The chain combines TRBV10-2 with TRBJ1-2; 7 nucleotides agree with TRBD1. Germline values: CDR1 WSHSY, CDR2 SAAADI. After removal of 6 bases from V and 8 bases from J, the junction contained 18 bases not matched to a gene. This CDR3 has 16 amino acids. The CDR3 DNA follows: TGCGCCAGCAGGCCGAAAGGACAGGCCGGTTCAGAAGGCTACACCTTC. Protein sequence: CASRPKGQAGSEGYTF.

This chain links TRBV7-2 with TRBJ2-2, with TRBD1 matching over 8 bases. Per the germline V gene, CDR1 is SGHTA and CDR2 is FQGNSA. The CDR3 is 14 amino acids. V lost 3 bases, J lost 7 bases, and 4 bases stayed unmatched. The CDR3: CASSLTGEYGELFF. In DNA, the CDR3 is TGTGCCAGCAGCTTGACAGGGGAATACGGGGAGCTGTTTTTT. Full variable domain (rest looked up from reference TRBV7-2 and TRBJ2-2): GAGVSQSPSNKVTEKGKDVELRCDPISGHTALYWYRQSLGQGLEFLIYFQGNSAPDKSGLPSDRFSAERTGGSVSTLTIQRTQQEDSAVYLCASSLTGEYGELFFGEGSRLTVL.

This clone turned up a few times. The CDR3, as DNA: TGTGCCAGCAGCTTAGTTTGGGTTCTGAACACTGAAGCTTTCTTT. Its protein product is CASSLVWVLNTEAFF. V and J are TRBV11-3 and TRBJ1-1; no clear D. The CDR3 consists of 15 residues. V gave up 1 base and J gave up 0 bases, with 9 bases separating them. Germline-derived CDR1 and CDR2 are SGHNT and YENEEA.

This clone was seen only a few times. The chain employs TRBV7-2 and TRBJ2-5, with a weak D call TRBD1 (5 bases). The CDR3 spans 14 residues. Trimming shortened V by 1 base and J by 1 base, and 7 bases separated the two germline ends. Germline-derived CDR1 and CDR2 are SGHTA and FQGNSA. CDR3 coding DNA: TGTGCCAGCAGCTTAGACAGGAGCCAAGAGACCCAGTACTTC. Residues: CASSLDRSQETQYF.